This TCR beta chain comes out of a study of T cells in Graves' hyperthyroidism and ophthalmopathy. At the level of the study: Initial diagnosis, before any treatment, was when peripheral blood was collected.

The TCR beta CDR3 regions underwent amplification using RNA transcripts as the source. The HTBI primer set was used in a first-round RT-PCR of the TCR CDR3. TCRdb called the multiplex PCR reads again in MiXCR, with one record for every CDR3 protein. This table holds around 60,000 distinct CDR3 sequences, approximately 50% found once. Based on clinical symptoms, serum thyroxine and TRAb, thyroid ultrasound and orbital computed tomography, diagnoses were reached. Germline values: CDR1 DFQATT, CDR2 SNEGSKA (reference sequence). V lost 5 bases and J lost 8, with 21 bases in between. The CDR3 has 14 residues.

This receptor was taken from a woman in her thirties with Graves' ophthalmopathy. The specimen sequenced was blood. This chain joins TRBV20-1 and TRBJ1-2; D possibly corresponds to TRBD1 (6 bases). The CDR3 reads CSAPPGAGAKGYTF. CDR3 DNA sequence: TGCAGTGCTCCCCCTGGGGCAGGGGCGAAGGGCTACACCTTC.